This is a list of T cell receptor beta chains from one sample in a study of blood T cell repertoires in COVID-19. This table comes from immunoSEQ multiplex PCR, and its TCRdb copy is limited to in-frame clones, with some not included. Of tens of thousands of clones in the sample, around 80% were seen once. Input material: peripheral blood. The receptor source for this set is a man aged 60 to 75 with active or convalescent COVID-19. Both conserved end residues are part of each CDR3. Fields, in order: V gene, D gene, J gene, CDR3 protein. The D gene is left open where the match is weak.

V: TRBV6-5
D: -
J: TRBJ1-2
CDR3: CASSLDIVYGYTF

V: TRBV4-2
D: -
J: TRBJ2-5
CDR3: CASSQGLAQETQYF

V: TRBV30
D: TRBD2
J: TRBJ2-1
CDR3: CAWSKASGGYNEQFF

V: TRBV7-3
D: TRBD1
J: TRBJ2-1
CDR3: CASSPGLGQGRNEQFF

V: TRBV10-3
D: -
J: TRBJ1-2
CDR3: CAISESQDYGYTF

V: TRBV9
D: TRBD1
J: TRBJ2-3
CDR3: CASSARDRDTDTQYF

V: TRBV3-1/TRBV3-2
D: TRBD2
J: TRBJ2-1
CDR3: CASSPAGDYNEQFF

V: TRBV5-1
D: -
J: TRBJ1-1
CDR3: CASSLVSGDTEAFF

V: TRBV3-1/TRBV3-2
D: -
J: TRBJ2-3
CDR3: CASSQATSTDTQYF

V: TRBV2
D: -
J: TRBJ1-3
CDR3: CASSDWTSSGNTIYF

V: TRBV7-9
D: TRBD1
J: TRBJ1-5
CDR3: CASSLGQGSNQPQHF

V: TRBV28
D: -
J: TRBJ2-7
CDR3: CASSLGTPYYEQYF

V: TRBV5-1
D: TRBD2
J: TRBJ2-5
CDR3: CASSPEGRGETQYF

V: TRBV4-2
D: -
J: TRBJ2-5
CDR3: CASSQGTLEETQYF

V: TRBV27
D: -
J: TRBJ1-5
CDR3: CASSPLSLVF

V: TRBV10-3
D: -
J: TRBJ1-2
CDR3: CATRFGERANYGYTF

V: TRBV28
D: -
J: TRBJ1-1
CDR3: CASSSPLPGFWTEAFF

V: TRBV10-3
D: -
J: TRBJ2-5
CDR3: CASNQRGGRETQYF

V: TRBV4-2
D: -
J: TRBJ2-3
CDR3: CASSHWGNGGPSTDTQYF

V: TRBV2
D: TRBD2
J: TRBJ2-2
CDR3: CASSEAGGSGELFF

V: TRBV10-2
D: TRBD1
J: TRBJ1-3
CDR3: CASQGGLSGNTIYF

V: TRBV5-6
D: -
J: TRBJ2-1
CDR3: CASSENQQGIYNEQFF

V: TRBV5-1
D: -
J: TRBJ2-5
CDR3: CASSLEGSETQYF

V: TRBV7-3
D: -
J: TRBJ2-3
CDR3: CASSLFGGRPDTQYF

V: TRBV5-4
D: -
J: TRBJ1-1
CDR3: CASSPLAGGYTEAFF

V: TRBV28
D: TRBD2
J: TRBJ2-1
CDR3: CASRERGGSYNEQFF

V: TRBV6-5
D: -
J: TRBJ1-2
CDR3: CACWEAANYGYTF

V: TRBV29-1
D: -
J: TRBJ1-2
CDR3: CSAAEEGYTF

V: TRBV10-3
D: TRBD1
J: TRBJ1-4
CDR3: CAIKRTGDPNEKLFF

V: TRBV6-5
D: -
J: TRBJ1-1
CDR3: CASSYPGYTEAFF

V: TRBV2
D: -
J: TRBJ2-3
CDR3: CASRRDLDTQYF

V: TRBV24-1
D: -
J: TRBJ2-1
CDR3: CATSTGGEQFF

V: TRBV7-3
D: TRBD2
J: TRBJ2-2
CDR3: CASSSGLAGGGNTGELFF

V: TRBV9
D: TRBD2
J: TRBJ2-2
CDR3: CASSLPGGLNTGELFF

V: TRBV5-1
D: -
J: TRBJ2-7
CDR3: CASRDTATYEQYF

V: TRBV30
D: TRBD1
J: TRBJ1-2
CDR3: CAWSGGQVRRRANYGYTF

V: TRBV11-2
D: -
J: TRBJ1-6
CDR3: CASSPRGRWGNSPLHF

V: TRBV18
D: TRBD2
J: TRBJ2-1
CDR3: CASSPAAGGLNEQFF

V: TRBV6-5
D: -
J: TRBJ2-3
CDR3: CASSYGTTSTDTQYF

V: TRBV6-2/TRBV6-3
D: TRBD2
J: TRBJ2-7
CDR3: CASSRAQRGASYEQYF

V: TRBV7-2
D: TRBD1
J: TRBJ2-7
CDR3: CASSFTRGNYEQYF

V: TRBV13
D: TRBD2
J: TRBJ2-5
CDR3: CASTDATGLAGGKTQYF

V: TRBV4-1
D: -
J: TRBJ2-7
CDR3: CASSAARDYEQYF

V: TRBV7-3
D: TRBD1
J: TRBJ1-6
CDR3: CASSLDRGF

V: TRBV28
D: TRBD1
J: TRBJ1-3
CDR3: CASSLLTGASSGNTIYF

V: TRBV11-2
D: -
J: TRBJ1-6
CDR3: CASSLLPRLTLHF

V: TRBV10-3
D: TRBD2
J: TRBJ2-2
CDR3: CAISPHLSGTSTGELFF

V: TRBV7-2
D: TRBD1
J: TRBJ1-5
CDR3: CASSTGDSPAQHF

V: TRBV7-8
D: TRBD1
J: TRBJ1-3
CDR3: CASSYRGLYSGNTIYF

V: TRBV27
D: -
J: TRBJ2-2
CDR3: CATFSVAGNTGELFF

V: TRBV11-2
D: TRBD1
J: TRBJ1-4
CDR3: CASSPDRGEKLFF

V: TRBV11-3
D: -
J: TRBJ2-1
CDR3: CASSLVAGANYNEQFF

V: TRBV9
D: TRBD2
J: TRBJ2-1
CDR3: CASNGERGTYNEQFF